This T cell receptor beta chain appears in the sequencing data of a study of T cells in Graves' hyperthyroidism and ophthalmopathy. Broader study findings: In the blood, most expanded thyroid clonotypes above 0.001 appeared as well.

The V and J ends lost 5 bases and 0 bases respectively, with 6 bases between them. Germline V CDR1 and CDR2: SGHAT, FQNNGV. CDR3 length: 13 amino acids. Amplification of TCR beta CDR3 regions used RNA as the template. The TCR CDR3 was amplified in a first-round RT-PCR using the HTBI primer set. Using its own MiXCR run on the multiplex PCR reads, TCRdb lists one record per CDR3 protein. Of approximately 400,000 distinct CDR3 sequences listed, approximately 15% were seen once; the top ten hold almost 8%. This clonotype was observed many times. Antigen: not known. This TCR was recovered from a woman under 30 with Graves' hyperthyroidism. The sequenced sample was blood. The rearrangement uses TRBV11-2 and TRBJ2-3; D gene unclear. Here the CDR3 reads CASSRPSTDTQYF. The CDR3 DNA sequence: TGTGCCAGCAGCCGGCCTAGCACAGATACGCAGTATTTT.